In this sample, the clone carrying this T cell receptor (beta chain) turned up a few times. The CDR3 loop spans 17 amino acids. V was pared by 4 bases and J by 1 base, with 9 bases of the junction left unmatched. Germline V lookup: CDR1 KGHSH, CDR2 LQKENI. The data originate from a study of blood T cell repertoires in COVID-19. The wider study: The samples span acute and convalescent COVID-19 from the United States, Italy and Spain.

In the original analysis: Amplification with reference gene primers provided the estimates of nucleated cell counts. Data came from immunoSEQ multiplex PCR; TCRdb stores just in-frame clones and leaves some out. V, J and clone size are taken as reported in that table, and D and trimming were inferred from the DNA itself. The sample lists roughly 55,000 clones; 80% to 85% were seen once. The specimen sequenced was peripheral blood. The TCR was taken from an older woman with acute or convalescent COVID-19. This chain joins TRBV18 and TRBJ2-3; TRBD2 matches 9 bases. CDR3 loop: CASSQAGGITGTDTQYF. CDR3 nucleotide sequence: TGTGCCAGCTCACAAGCGGGAGGAATAACAGGCACAGATACGCAGTATTTT.